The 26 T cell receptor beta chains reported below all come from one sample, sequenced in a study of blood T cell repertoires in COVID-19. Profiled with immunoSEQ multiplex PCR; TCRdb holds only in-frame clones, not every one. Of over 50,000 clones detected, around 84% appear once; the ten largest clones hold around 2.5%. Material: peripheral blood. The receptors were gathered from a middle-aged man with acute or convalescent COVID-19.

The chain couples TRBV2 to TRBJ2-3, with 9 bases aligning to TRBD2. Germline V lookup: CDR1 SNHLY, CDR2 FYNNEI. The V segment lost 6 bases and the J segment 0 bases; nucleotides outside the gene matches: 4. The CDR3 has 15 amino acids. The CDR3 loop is CASRDTSGSTDTQYF. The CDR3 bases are TGTGCCAGCAGGGACACTAGCGGGAGCACAGATACGCAGTATTTT. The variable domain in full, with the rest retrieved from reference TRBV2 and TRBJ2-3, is EPEVTQTPSHQVTQMGQEVILRCVPISNHLYFYWYRQILGQKVEFLVSFYNNEISEKSEIFDDQFSVERPDGSNFTLKIRSTKLEDSAMYFCASRDTSGSTDTQYFGPGTRLTVL.

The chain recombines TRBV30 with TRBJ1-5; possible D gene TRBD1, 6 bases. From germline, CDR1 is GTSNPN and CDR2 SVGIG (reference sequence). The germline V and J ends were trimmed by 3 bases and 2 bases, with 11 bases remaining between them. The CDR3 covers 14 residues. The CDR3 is CAWSPRGGNQPQHF. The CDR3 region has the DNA TGTGCCTGGAGCCCCAGGGGCGGCAATCAGCCCCAGCATTTT.

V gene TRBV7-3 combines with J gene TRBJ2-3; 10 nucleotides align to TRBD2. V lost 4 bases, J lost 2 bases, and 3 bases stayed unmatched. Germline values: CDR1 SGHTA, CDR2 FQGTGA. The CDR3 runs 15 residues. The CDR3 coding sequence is TGTGCCAGCAGCTCTGGACTAGCGGACACAGATACGCAGTATTTT. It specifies CASSSGLADTDTQYF. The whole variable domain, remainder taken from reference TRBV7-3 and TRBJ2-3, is GAGVSQTPSNKVTEKGKYVELRCDPISGHTALYWYRQSLGQGPEFLIYFQGTGAADDSGLPNDRFFAVRPEGSVSTLKIQRTERGDSAVYLCASSSGLADTDTQYFGPGTRLTVL.

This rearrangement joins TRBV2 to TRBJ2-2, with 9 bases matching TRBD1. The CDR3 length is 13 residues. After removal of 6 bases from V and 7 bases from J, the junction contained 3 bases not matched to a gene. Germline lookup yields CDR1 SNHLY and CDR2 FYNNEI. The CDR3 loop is CASRGQGIGELFF. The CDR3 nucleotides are TGTGCCAGCAGGGGACAGGGTATCGGGGAGCTGTTTTTT.

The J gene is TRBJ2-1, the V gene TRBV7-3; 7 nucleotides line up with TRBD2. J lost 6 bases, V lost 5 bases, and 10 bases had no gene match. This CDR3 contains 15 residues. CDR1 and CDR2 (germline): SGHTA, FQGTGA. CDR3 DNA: TGTGCCAGCAGCCTAGAGGGAGGGTTAGGCAATGAGCAGTTCTTC. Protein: CASSLEGGLGNEQFF.

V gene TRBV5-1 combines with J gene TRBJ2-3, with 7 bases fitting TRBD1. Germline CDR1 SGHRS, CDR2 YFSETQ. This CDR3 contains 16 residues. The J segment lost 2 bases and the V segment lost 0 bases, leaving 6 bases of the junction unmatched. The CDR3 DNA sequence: TGCGCCAGCAGCTTGGATACAGGACAGGTCACAGATACGCAGTATTTT. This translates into CASSLDTGQVTDTQYF.

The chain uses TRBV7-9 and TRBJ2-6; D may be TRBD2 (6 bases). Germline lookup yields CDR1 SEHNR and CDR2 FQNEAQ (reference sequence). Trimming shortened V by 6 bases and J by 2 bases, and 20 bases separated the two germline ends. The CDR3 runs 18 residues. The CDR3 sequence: CASRGAQGLAAGANVLTF. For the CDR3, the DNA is TGTGCCAGCAGAGGCGCCCAGGGTTTAGCGGCTGGGGCCAACGTCCTGACTTTC.

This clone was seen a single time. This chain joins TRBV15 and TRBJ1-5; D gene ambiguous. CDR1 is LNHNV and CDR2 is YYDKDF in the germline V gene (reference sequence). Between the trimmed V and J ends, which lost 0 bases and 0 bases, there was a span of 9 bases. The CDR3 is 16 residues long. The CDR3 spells CATSRDLANSNQPQHF. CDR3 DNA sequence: TGTGCCACCAGCAGAGATCTGGCAAATAGCAATCAGCCCCAGCATTTT.

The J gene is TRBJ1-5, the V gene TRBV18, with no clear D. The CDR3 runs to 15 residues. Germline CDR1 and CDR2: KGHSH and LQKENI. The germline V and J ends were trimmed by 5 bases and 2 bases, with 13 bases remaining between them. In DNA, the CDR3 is TGTGCCAGCTCAACCGCCGGGGTAGGCAATCAGCCCCAGCATTTT. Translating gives CASSTAGVGNQPQHF. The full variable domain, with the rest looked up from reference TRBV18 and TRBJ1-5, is NAGVMQNPRHLVRRRGQEARLRCSPMKGHSHVYWYRQLPEEGLKFMVYLQKENIIDESGMPKERFSAEFPKEGPSILRIQQVVRGDSAAYFCASSTAGVGNQPQHFGDGTRLSIL.

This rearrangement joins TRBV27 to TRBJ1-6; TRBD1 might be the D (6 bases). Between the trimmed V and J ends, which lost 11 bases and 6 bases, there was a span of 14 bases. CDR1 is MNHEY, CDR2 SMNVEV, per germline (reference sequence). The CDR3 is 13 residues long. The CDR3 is CASGQGRNSPLHF. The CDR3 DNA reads TGTGCCTCAGGGCAGGGGCGTAATTCACCCCTCCACTTT.

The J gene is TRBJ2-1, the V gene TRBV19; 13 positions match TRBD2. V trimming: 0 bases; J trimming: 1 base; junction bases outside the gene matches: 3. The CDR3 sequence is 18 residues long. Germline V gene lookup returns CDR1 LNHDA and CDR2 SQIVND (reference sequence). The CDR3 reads CASSIEGTSGASYNEQFF. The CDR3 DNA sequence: TGTGCCAGTAGTATAGAAGGGACTAGCGGGGCTTCCTACAATGAGCAGTTCTTC.

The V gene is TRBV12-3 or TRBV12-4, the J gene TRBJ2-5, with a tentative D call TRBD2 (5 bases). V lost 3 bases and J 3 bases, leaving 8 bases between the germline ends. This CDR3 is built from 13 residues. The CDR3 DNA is TGTGCCAGCAGTTTTTTGGGAGAAGAGACCCAGTACTTC. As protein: CASSFLGEETQYF.

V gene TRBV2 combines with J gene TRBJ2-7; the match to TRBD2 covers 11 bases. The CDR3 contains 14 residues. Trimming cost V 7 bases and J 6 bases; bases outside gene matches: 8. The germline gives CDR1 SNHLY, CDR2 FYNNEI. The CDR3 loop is CASIALAGVGEQYF. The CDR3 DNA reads TGTGCCAGCATTGCACTAGCGGGAGTTGGCGAGCAGTACTTC.

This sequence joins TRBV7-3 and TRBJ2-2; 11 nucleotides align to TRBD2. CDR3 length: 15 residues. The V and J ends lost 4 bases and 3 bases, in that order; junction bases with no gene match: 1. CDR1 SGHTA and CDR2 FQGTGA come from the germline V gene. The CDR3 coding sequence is TGTGCCAGCAGCTCACTAGCGGGAGACACCGGGGAGCTGTTTTTT. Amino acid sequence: CASSSLAGDTGELFF.

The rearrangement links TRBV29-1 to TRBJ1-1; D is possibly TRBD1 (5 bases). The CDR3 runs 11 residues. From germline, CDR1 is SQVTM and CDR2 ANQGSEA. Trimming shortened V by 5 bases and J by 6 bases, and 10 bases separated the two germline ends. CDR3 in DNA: TGCAGCGTTCCGACAGACTCTGAAGCTTTCTTT. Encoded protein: CSVPTDSEAFF.

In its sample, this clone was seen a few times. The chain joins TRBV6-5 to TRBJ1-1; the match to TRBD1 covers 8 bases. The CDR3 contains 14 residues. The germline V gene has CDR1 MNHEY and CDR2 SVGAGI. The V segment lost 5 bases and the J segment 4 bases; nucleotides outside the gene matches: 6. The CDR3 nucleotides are TGTGCCAGCAGTACCCAGGGGGCAGTCACTGAAGCTTTCTTT. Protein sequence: CASSTQGAVTEAFF.

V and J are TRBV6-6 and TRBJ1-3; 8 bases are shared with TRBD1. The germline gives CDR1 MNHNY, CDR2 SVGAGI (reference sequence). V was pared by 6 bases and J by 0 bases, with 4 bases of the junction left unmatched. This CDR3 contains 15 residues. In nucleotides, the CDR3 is TGTGCCAGCAGGGACAGGGCGAACTCTGGAAACACCATATATTTT. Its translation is CASRDRANSGNTIYF.

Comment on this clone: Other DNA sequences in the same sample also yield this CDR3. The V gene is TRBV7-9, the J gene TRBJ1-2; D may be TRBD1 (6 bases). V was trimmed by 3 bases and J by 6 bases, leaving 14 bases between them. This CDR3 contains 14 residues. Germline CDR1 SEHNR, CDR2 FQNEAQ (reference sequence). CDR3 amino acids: CASSFPTGMDGYTF. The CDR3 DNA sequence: TGTGCCAGCAGCTTTCCCACAGGGATGGATGGCTACACCTTC.

The CDR3 sequence: CASSLPLQLSSGGHYEQYF. For the CDR3, the DNA is TGTGCCAGCAGTTTGCCCCTCCAGCTCTCTAGCGGGGGACACTACGAGCAGTACTTC. The J gene is TRBJ2-7, the V gene TRBV28; 10 nucleotides agree with TRBD2. This CDR3 spans 19 amino acids. CDR1 MDHEN and CDR2 SYDVKM come from the germline V gene. V was clipped by 3 bases and J by 3 bases; unmatched bases: 17.

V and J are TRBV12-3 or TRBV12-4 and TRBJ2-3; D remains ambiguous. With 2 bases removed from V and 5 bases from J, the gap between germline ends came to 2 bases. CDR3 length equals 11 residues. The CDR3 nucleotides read TGTGCCAGCAGTTTACGAGATACGCAGTATTTT. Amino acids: CASSLRDTQYF.

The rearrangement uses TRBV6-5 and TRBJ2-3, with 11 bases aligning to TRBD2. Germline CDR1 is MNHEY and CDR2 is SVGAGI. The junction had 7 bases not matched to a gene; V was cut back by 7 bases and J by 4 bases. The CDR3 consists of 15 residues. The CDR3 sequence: CASTSQLAGADTQYF. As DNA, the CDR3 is TGTGCCAGCACTAGTCAACTAGCGGGAGCAGATACGCAGTATTTT.

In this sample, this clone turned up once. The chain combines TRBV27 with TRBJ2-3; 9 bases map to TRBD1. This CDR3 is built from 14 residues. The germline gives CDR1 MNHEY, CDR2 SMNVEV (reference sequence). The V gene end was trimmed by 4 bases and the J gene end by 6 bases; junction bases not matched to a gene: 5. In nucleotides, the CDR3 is TGTGCCAGCAGTTCTGGGACAGGGATCGATACGCAGTATTTT. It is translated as CASSSGTGIDTQYF.

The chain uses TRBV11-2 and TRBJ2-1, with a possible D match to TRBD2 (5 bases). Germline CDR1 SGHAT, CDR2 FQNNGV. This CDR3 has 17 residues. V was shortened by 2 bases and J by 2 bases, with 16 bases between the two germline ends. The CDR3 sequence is CASSLTGKSWAYNEQFF. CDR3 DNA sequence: TGTGCCAGCAGCTTAACGGGAAAATCCTGGGCCTACAATGAGCAGTTCTTC.

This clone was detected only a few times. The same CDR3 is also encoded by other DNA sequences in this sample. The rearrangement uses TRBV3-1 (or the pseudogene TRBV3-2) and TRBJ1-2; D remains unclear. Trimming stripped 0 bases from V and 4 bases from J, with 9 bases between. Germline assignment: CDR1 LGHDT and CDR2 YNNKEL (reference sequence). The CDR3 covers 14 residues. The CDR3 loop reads CASSQEGSGYGYTF. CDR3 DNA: TGTGCCAGCAGCCAAGAGGGCAGTGGCTATGGCTACACCTTC.

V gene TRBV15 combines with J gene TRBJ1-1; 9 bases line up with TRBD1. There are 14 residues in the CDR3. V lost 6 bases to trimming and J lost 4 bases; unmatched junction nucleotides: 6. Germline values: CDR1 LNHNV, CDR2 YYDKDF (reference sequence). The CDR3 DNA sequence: TGTGCCACCAGGTCGGGACAGGGAGGCACTGAAGCTTTCTTT. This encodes CATRSGQGGTEAFF.

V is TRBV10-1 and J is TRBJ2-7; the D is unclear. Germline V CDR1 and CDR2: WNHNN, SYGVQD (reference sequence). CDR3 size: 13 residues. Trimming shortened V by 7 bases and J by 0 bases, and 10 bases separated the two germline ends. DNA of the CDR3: TGCGCCAGCATGTTACAGAGCTCCTACGAGCAGTACTTC. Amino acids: CASMLQSSYEQYF.